The 11 T cell receptor beta chains in this list originate from one sample, sequenced in a study of graft-versus-host responses after intestinal transplantation. Measured with immunoSEQ multiplex PCR; TCRdb has only the in-frame clones, and not every one. The sample holds 62,000 or so clones, over 90% seen once. Their antigens remain unidentified. The specimen was unstimulated CD8+ T cells sorted from spleen or lymph node cells, collected before transplant. The receptor set was obtained from a human donor who was the organ donor for an intestinal transplant.

The chain couples TRBV28 to TRBJ2-7, with D perhaps TRBD1 (6 bases). The CDR3 has 14 amino acids. Germline V CDR1 and CDR2: MDHEN, SYDVKM. The V end lost 3 bases, the J end lost 5 bases, and 14 bases lay between the germline ends. The CDR3 sequence: CASSFTGSGDEQYF. The CDR3 DNA reads as TGTGCCAGCAGTTTCACAGGGTCAGGCGACGAGCAGTACTTC.

The chain joins TRBV7-6 to TRBJ2-7; 10 nucleotides agree with TRBD2. Germline V gene sequence: CDR1 SGHVS, CDR2 FNYEAQ. There are 16 residues in the CDR3. With V trimmed by 1 base and J by 0 bases, 3 bases remained unmatched. The CDR3: CASSLGASGSSYEQYF. The CDR3 nucleotides are TGTGCCAGCAGCTTAGGGGCTAGCGGGAGCTCCTACGAGCAGTACTTC.

The J gene is TRBJ2-3, the V gene TRBV6-5, with D tentatively TRBD1 (5 bases). Trimming pared 6 bases from V and 1 base from J, leaving 14 bases between. Germline V CDR1 and CDR2: MNHEY, SVGAGI. The CDR3 has 15 amino acids. For the CDR3, the DNA is TGTGCCAGCAGCCTCTCTGGGGCGGGCACAGATACGCAGTATTTT. Residues: CASSLSGAGTDTQYF.

The chain couples TRBV28 to TRBJ1-6, with a tentative D call TRBD1 (5 bases). Trimming cost V 6 bases and J 10 bases, with 13 bases left between them. CDR3 size: 13 residues. Per germline, CDR1 MDHEN and CDR2 SYDVKM. The CDR3 sequence is CASRASGHSPLHF. The CDR3 nucleotides are TGTGCCAGCAGGGCTTCAGGGCACTCACCCCTCCACTTT. The complete variable domain, with remaining parts taken from reference TRBV28 and TRBJ1-6, reads DVKVTQSSRYLVKRTGEKVFLECVQDMDHENMFWYRQDPGLGLRLIYFSYDVKMKEKGDIPEGYSVSREKKERFSLILESASTNQTSMYLCASRASGHSPLHFGNGTRLTVT.

This clone appeared a few times. The chain recombines TRBV11-2 with TRBJ2-1; 10 nucleotides match TRBD2. Germline loops: CDR1 SGHAT, CDR2 FQNNGV. The V gene end was trimmed by 5 bases and the J gene end by 4 bases; junction bases not matched to a gene: 8. The CDR3 runs to 16 residues. The CDR3 DNA sequence: TGTGCCAGCAGCCCGCAGACTAGCGGGTTTTACAATGAGCAGTTCTTC. This encodes CASSPQTSGFYNEQFF.

The chain has TRBV28 and TRBJ2-5, with TRBD2 matching 8 bases. Germline V gene lookup returns CDR1 MDHEN and CDR2 SYDVKM. The CDR3 consists of 15 residues. Losses at the gene ends were 1 base for V and 5 bases for J; bases not matched to a gene: 6. In DNA, the CDR3 is TGTGCCAGCAGTTTATTAGCGGGAAGCGGGGAGACCCAGTACTTC. This translates into CASSLLAGSGETQYF.

This clone was recorded once. The chain combines TRBV7-9 with TRBJ2-1, with 12 bases that match TRBD1. The V gene's germline CDR1 is SEHNR and CDR2 FQNEAQ (reference sequence). This CDR3 spans 15 amino acids. The V gene end was trimmed by 5 bases and the J gene end by 6 bases; junction bases not matched to a gene: 5. The CDR3 loop is CASSPGTGGLNEQFF. CDR3 nucleotides: TGTGCCAGCAGCCCAGGGACAGGGGGCCTCAATGAGCAGTTCTTC.

CDR3 in DNA: TGCAGCGTTACAGGGAAATCATACAATGAGCAGTTCTTC. Translation: CSVTGKSYNEQFF. The rearrangement links TRBV29-1 to TRBJ2-1; a possible D gene is TRBD1 (6 bases). The CDR3 has 13 amino acids. CDR1 is SQVTM and CDR2 is ANQGSEA in the germline V gene. Trimming left V 5 bases short and J 4 bases short, with 12 bases between.

The chain uses TRBV19 and TRBJ2-7; 8 nucleotides match TRBD2. After removal of 4 bases from V and 4 bases from J, the junction contained 12 bases not matched to a gene. The CDR3 spans 16 residues. Germline V gene data show CDR1 as LNHDA and CDR2 as SQIVND (reference sequence). The chain's CDR3 is CASSTSPSGPSYEQYF. CDR3 sequence (DNA): TGTGCCAGTAGTACCTCACCTAGCGGGCCAAGTTACGAGCAGTACTTC.

The J gene is TRBJ2-2, the V gene TRBV13; 13 bases line up with TRBD2. The V gene's germline CDR1 is PRHDT and CDR2 FYEKMQ (reference sequence). The CDR3 totals 17 residues. With 5 bases clipped from V and 1 base from J, the junction kept 4 bases outside the gene matches. The CDR3 reads CASSVGLAGENTGELFF. The CDR3 region has the DNA TGTGCCAGCAGCGTCGGACTAGCGGGAGAGAACACCGGGGAGCTGTTTTTT.

The chain couples TRBV27 to TRBJ1-5, with D unresolved. The germline V gene has CDR1 MNHEY and CDR2 SMNVEV (reference sequence). The CDR3 is made up of 16 amino acids. Trimming took 1 base from V and 8 from J, leaving 18 bases between them. CDR3 DNA sequence: TGTGCCAGCAGTTTATATTTACCGCGGTCGGGTAAGCCCCAGCATTTT. Residues: CASSLYLPRSGKPQHF.